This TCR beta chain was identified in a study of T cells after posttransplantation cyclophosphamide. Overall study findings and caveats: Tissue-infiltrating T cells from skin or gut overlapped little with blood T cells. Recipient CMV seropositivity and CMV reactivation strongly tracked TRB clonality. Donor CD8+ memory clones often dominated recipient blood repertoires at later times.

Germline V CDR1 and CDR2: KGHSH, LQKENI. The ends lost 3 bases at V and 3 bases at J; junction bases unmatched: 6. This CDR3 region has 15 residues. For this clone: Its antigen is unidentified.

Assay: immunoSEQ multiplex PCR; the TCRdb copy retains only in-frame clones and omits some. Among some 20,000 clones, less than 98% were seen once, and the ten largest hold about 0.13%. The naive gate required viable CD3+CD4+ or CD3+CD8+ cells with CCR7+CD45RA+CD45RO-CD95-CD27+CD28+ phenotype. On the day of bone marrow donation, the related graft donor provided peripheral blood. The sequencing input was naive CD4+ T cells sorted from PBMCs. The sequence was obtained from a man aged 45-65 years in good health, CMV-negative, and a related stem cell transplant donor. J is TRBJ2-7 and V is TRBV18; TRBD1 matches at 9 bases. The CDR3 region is CASSPGQGGLYEQYF. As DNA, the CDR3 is TGTGCCAGCTCACCGGGACAGGGAGGTCTCTACGAGCAGTACTTC.